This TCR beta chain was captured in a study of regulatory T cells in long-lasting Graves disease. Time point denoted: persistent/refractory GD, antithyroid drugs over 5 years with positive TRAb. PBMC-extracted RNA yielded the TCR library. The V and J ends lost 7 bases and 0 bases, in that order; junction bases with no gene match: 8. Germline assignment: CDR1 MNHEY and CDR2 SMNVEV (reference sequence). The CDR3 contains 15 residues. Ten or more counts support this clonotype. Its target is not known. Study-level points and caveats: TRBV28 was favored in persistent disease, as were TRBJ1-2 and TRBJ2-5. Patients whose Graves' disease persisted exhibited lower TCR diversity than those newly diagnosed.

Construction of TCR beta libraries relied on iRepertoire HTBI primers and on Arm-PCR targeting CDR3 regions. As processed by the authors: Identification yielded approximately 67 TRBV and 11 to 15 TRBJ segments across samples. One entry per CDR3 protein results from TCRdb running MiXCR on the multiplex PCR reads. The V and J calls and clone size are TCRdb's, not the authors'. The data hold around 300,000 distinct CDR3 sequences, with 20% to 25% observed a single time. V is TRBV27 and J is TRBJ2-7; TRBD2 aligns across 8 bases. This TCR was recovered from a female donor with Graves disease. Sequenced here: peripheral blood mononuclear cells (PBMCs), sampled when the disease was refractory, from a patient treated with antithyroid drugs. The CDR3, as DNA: TGTGCCAGCAAGAAGACTAGCGCTTCCTCCTACGAGCAGTACTTC. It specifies CASKKTSASSYEQYF.